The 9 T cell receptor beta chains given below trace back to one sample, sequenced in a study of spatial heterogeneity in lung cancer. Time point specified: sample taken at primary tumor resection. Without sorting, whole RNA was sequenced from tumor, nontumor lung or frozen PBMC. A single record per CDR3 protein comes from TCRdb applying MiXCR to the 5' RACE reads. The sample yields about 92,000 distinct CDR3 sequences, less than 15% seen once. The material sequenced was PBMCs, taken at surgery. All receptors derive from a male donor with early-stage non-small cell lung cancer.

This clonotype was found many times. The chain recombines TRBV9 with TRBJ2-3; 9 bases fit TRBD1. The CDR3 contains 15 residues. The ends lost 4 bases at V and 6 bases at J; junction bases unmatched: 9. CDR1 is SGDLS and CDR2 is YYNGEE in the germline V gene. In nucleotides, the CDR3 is TGTGCCAGCAGCAGAGGGGACAGGGCCAGGGATACGCAGTATTTT. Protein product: CASSRGDRARDTQYF.

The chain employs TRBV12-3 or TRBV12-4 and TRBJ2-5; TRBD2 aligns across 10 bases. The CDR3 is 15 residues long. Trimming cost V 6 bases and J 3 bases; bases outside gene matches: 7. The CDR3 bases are TGTGCCAGCAGCTCGGATGGACTAGCGGAAGAGACCCAGTACTTC. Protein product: CASSSDGLAEETQYF.

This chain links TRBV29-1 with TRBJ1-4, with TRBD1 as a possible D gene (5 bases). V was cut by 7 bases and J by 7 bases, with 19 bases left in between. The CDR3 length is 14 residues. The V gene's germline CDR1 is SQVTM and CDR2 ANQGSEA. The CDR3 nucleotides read TGCAGCGCTACCGACCTAAAGGGGACTGAAAAACTGTTTTTT. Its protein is CSATDLKGTEKLFF.

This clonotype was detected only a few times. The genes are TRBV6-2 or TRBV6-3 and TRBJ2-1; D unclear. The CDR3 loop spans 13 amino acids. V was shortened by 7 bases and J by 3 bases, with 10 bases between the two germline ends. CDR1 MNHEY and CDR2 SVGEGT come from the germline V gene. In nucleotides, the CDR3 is TGTGCCAGCACTTGGACCGTCTACAATGAGCAGTTCTTC. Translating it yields CASTWTVYNEQFF.

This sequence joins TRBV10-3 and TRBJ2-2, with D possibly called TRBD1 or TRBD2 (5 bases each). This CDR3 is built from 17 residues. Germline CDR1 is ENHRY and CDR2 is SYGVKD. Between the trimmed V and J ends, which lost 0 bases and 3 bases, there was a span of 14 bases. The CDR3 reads CAISESRGREYTGELFF. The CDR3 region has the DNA TGTGCCATCAGTGAGTCGAGGGGCAGGGAGTACACCGGGGAGCTGTTTTTT.

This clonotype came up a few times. The CDR3 DNA reads as TGCAGTGCTACCCCTGAGACGACACGGTCTACCTACGAGCAGTACTTC. It yields the protein CSATPETTRSTYEQYF. The chain couples TRBV20-1 to TRBJ2-7; D not certain. V was trimmed by 4 bases and J by 2 bases, leaving 21 bases between them. The germline V gene has CDR1 DFQATT and CDR2 SNEGSKA (reference sequence). The CDR3 has 16 residues.

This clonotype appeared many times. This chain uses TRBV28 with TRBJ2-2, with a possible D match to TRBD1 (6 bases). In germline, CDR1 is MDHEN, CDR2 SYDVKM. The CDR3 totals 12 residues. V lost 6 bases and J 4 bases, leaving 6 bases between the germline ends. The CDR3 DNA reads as TGTGCCAGCAGAGGGGGCACCGGGGAGCTGTTTTTT. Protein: CASRGGTGELFF.

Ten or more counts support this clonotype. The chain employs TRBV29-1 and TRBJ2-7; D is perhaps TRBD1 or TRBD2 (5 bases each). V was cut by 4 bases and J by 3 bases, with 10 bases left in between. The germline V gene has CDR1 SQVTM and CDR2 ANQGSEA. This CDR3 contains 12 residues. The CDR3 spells CSVVGTLYEQYF. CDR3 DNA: TGCAGCGTTGTAGGGACCCTCTACGAGCAGTACTTC.

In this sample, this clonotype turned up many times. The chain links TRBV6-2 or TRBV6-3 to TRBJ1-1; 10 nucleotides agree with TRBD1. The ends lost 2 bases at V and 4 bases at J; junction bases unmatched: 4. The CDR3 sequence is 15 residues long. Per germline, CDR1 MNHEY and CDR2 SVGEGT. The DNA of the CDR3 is TGTGCCAGCAGTTACGGCGGACAGGGGGGCACTGAAGCTTTCTTT. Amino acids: CASSYGGQGGTEAFF.